This T cell receptor beta chain stems from a study of blood T cell repertoires in COVID-19. In the study overall: Nucleic acid was either cDNA or gDNA, and it came from T cells, B-cell-depleted T cells, or PBMCs.

In the study's own analysis: Reference gene primers were amplified, and this amplification served to estimate nucleated cell counts. TCRdb keeps only in-frame clones here, not all; method: immunoSEQ multiplex PCR. V and J calls and clone size are given by that table; D and trimming were obtained from the DNA. This table holds under 350,000 clones, 65% to 90% found once. V was trimmed by 2 bases and J by 1 base, leaving 10 bases between them. The CDR3 covers 15 residues. From germline, CDR1 is KGHSH and CDR2 LQKENI. Adults between about 18 and 89 years of age took part from approximately 24 US areas. This clonotype originated in a woman in her thirties or forties with acute COVID-19. Sequencing input: PBMCs or T cells enriched from blood (not recorded which). V and J are TRBV18 and TRBJ2-3; D possibly corresponds to TRBD1 (6 bases). Here the CDR3 reads CASSPGTGRTDTQYF. CDR3 bases: TGTGCCAGCTCACCAGGAACAGGGCGCACAGATACGCAGTATTTT.